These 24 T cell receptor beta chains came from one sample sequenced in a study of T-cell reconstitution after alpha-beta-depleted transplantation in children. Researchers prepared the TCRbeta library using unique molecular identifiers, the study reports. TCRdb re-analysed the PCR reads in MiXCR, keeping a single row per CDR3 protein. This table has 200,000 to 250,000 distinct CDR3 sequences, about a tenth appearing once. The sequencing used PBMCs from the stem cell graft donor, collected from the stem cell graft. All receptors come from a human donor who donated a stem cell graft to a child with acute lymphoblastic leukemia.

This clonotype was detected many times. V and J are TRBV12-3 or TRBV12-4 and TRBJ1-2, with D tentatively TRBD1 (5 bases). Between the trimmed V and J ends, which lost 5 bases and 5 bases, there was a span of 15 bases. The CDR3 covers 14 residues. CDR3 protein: CASSPLQGAYGYTF. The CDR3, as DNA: TGTGCCAGCAGTCCTCTCCAGGGCGCTTATGGCTACACCTTC.

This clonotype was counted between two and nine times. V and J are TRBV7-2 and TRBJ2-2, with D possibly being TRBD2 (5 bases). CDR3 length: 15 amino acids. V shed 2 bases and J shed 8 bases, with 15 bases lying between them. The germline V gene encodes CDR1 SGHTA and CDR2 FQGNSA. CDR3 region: CASSLSGRVLGELFF. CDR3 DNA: TGTGCCAGCAGCTTATCGGGGAGAGTGTTGGGGGAGCTGTTTTTT.

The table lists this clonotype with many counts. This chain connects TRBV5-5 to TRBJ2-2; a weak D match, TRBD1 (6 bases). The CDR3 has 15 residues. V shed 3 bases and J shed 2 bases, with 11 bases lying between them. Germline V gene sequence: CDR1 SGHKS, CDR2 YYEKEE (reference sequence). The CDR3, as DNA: TGTGCCAGCAGCTGGTTCAGGGGAAACACCGGGGAGCTGTTTTTT. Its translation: CASSWFRGNTGELFF.

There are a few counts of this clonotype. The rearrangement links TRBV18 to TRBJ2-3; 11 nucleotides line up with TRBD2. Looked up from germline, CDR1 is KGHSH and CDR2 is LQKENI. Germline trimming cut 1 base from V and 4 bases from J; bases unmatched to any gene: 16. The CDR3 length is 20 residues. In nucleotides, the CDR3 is TGTGCCAGCTCACCACTGCGCGTAGCGGGGGGGCCAGATGGGGCAGATACGCAGTATTTT. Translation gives CASSPLRVAGGPDGADTQYF.

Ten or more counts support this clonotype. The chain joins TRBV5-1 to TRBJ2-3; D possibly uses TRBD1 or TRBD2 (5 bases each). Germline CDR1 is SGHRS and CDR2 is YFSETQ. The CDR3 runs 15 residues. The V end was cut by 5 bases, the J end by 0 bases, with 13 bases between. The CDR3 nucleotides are TGCGCCAGCAGACTGAGGGGCTACAGCACAGATACGCAGTATTTT. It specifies CASRLRGYSTDTQYF.

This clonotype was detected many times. The CDR3 DNA reads TGCGCCAGCAGCTTGGACAGACCCGTTTACGAGCAGTACTTC. Residues: CASSLDRPVYEQYF. The chain links TRBV5-1 to TRBJ2-7; unclear D gene. The CDR3 covers 14 residues. CDR1 is SGHRS, CDR2 YFSETQ, per germline. V gave up 0 bases and J gave up 4 bases, with 11 bases separating them.

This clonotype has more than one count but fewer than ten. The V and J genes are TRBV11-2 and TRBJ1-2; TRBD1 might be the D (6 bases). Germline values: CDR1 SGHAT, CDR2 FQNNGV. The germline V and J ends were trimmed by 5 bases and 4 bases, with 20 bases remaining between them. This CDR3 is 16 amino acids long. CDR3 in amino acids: CASSPPPQGYAYGYTF. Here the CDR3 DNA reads TGTGCCAGCAGCCCCCCACCTCAGGGGTATGCCTATGGCTACACCTTC.

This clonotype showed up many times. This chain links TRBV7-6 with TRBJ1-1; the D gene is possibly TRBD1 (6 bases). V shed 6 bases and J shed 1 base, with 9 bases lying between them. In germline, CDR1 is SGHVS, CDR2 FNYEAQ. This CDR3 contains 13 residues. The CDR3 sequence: CASSVGQNTEAFF. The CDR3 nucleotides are TGTGCCAGCAGTGTGGGACAGAACACTGAAGCTTTCTTT. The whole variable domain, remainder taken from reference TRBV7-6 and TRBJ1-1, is GAGVSQSPRYKVTKRGQDVALRCDPISGHVSLYWYRQALGQGPEFLTYFNYEAQQDKSGLPNDRFSAERPEGSISTLTIQRTEQRDSAMYRCASSVGQNTEAFFGQGTRLTVV.

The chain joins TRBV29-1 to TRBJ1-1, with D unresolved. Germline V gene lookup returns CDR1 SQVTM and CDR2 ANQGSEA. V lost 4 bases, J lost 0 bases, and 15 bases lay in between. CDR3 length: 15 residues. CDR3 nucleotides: TGCAGCGTTGGTTTGGGGTCTCACATGAACACTGAAGCTTTCTTT. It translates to CSVGLGSHMNTEAFF.

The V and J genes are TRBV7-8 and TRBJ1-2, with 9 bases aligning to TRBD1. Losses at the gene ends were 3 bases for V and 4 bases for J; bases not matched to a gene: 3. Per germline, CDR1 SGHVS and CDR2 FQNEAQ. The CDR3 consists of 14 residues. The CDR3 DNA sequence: TGTGCCAGCAGCTTCGACAGGGGGGGCTATGGCTACACCTTC. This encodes CASSFDRGGYGYTF.

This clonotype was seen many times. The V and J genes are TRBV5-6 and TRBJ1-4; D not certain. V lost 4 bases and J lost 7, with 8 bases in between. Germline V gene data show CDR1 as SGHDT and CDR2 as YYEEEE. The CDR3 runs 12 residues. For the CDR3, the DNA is TGTGCCAGCAGCCGGAGAGCTGAAAAACTGTTTTTT. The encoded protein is CASSRRAEKLFF.

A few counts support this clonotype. The CDR3 reads CASSADSSVSSYEQYF. In nucleotides, the CDR3 is TGCGCCAGCAGCGCCGACTCTAGCGTGAGCTCCTACGAGCAGTACTTC. The chain combines TRBV5-1 with TRBJ2-7; D is perhaps TRBD2 (6 bases). From germline, CDR1 is SGHRS and CDR2 YFSETQ. V was shortened by 4 bases and J by 0 bases, with 17 bases between the two germline ends. The CDR3 is 16 residues long.

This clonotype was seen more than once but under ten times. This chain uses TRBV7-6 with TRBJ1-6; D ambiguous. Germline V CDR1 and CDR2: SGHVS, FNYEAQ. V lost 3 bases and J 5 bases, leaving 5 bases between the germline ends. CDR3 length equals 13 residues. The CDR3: CASSFGNNSPLHF. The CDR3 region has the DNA TGTGCCAGCAGCTTCGGAAATAATTCACCCCTCCACTTT.

The CDR3 is CASRDRGGYGYTF. In nucleotides, the CDR3 is TGCGCCAGCAGGGACAGGGGAGGCTATGGCTACACCTTC. The rearrangement joins TRBV5-1 to TRBJ1-2, with 9 nucleotides matching TRBD1. Trimming cost V 5 bases and J 4 bases; bases outside gene matches: 3. Per germline, CDR1 SGHRS and CDR2 YFSETQ. The CDR3 runs 13 residues.

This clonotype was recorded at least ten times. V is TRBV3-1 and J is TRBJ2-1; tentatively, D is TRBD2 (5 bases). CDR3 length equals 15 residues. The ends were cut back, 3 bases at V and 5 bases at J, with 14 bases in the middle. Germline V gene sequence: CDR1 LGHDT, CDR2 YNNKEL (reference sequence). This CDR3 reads CASSHTQRLNNEQFF. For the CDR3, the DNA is TGTGCCAGCAGCCACACCCAGCGGCTGAACAATGAGCAGTTCTTC.

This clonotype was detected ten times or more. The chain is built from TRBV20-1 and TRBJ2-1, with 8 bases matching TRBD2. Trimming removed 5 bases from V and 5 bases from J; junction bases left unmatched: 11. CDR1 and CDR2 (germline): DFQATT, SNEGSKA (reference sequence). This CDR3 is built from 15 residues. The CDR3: CSAPGLGSGNNEQFF. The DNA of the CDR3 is TGCAGTGCTCCAGGCCTGGGTAGCGGGAACAATGAGCAGTTCTTC.

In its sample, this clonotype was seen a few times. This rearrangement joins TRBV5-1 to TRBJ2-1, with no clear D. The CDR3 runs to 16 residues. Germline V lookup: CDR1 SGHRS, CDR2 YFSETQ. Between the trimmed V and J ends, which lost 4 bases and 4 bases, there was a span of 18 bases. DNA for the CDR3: TGCGCCAGCAGCGGGATGATCAGCTTGTCTTACAATGAGCAGTTCTTC. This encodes CASSGMISLSYNEQFF.

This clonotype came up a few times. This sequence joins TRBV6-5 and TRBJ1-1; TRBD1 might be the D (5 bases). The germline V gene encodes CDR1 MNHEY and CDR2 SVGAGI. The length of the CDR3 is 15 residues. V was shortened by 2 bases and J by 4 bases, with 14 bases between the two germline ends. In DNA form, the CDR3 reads TGTGCCAGCAGTTACAAGTCGGGGGAATCCACTGAAGCTTTCTTT. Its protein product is CASSYKSGESTEAFF.

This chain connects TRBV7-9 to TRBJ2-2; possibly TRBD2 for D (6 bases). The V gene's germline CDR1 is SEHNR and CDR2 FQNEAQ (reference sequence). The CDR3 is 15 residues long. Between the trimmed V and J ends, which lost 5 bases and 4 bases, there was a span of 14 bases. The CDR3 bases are TGTGCCAGCAGCACACGGGAGAGACCCACCGGGGAGCTGTTTTTT. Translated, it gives CASSTRERPTGELFF.

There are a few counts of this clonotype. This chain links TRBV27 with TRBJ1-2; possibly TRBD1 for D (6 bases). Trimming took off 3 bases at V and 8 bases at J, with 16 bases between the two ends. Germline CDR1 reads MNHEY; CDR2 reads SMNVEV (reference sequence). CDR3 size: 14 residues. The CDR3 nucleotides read TGTGCCAGCAGTTTCCTACAGGGTTCTGGAGGCTACACCTTC. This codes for CASSFLQGSGGYTF.

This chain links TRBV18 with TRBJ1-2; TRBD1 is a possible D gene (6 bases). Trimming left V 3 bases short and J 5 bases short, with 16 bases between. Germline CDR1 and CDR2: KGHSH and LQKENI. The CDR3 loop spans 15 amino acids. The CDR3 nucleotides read TGTGCCAGCTCACCCCAAAGACAGGATGCATATGGCTACACCTTC. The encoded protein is CASSPQRQDAYGYTF.

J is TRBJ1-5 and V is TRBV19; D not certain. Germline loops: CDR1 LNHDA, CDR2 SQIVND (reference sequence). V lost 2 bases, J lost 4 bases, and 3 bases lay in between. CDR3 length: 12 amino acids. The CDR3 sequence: CASSIMNQPQHF. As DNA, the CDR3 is TGTGCCAGTAGTATAATGAATCAGCCCCAGCATTTT. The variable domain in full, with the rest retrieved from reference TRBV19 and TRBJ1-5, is DGGITQSPKYLFRKEGQNVTLSCEQNLNHDAMYWYRQDPGQGLRLIYYSQIVNDFQKGDIAEGYSVSREKKESFPLTVTSAQKNPTAFYLCASSIMNQPQHFGDGTRLSIL.

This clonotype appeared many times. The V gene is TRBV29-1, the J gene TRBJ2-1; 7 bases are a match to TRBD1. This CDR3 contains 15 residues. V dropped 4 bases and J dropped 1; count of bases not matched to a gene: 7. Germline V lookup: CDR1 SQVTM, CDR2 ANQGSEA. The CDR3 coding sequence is TGCAGCGTTGGAGGGGGCGGTGGGTCCTACAATGAGCAGTTCTTC. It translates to CSVGGGGGSYNEQFF.

CDR3 sequence: CAMSPTGGRELFF. Here the CDR3 DNA reads TGTGCCATGAGCCCGACAGGGGGGAGGGAGCTGTTTTTT. The chain combines TRBV5-6 with TRBJ2-2; 9 nucleotides agree with TRBD1. Germline values: CDR1 SGHDT, CDR2 YYEEEE. The CDR3 contains 13 residues. V trimming: 9 bases; J trimming: 9 bases; junction bases outside the gene matches: 9.